These 12 T cell receptor beta chains came from one sample sequenced in a study of high-grade serous ovarian cancer treatment subgroups. Tumor tissue was taken before any definitive surgery or chemotherapy was given. TCRdb's table, derived via immunoSEQ multiplex PCR, lists solely in-frame clones and lacks some. The sample lists some 3,200 clones, 60% to 85% occurring once. The specimen sequenced was tumor tissue. The receptors here all came from a human donor with high-grade serous ovarian cancer.

This chain uses TRBV7-8 with TRBJ1-1; no clear D. The V gene's germline CDR1 is SGHVS and CDR2 FQNEAQ. V was pared by 1 base and J by 1 base, with 7 bases between. CDR3 size: 14 residues. The CDR3 here is CASSLVPENTEAFF. In nucleotides, the CDR3 is TGTGCCAGCAGCTTAGTGCCAGAGAACACTGAAGCTTTCTTT.

V usage is TRBV7-2 and J usage is TRBJ2-3; 9 nucleotides agree with TRBD1. Germline lookup yields CDR1 SGHTA and CDR2 FQGNSA. The CDR3 spans 16 residues. The J segment lost 2 bases and the V segment lost 4 bases, leaving 7 bases of the junction unmatched. This CDR3 reads CASSSGQGTHTDTQYF. In DNA, the CDR3 is TGTGCCAGCAGCTCGGGACAGGGTACACACACAGATACGCAGTATTTT.

There are a few counts of this clone. This chain connects TRBV7-3 to TRBJ2-6, with D perhaps given as TRBD1 or TRBD2 (5 bases each). Trimming cost V 5 bases and J 4 bases, with 15 bases left between them. Germline-derived CDR1 and CDR2 are SGHTA and FQGTGA. CDR3 length: 16 amino acids. DNA for the CDR3: TGTGCCAGCAGCAGGACGGTCGGGGACGGGGCCAACGTCCTGACTTTC. Protein: CASSRTVGDGANVLTF.

The chain couples TRBV27 to TRBJ2-7; 8 bases map to TRBD1. The ends lost 6 bases at V and 7 bases at J; junction bases unmatched: 14. This CDR3 contains 15 residues. Germline assignment: CDR1 MNHEY and CDR2 SMNVEV (reference sequence). The CDR3 coding sequence is TGTGCCAGCAGACAAACTTACGGACAGGGACTTGAGCAGTACTTC. As protein: CASRQTYGQGLEQYF.

This chain links TRBV4-3 with TRBJ1-2; 8 bases map to TRBD1. Germline assignment: CDR1 LGHNA and CDR2 YSLEER. The V and J ends lost 4 bases and 7 bases, in that order; junction bases with no gene match: 5. The CDR3 loop spans 13 amino acids. CDR3 in DNA: TGCGCCAGCAGCCCGAAGACAGGGGCTGGCTACACCTTC. It yields the protein CASSPKTGAGYTF.

The rearrangement links TRBV18 to TRBJ1-5, with 12 bases identical to TRBD1. The CDR3 loop spans 18 amino acids. V gave up 4 bases and J gave up 4 bases; unmatched junction bases: 11. Per germline, CDR1 KGHSH and CDR2 LQKENI. Here the CDR3 DNA reads TGTGCCAGCTCACTCACGGGGACAGGGGGCGACAATAATCAGCCCCAGCATTTT. As protein: CASSLTGTGGDNNQPQHF.

V is TRBV5-1 and J is TRBJ2-5, with D perhaps TRBD1 (6 bases). This CDR3 has 17 residues. Between the trimmed V and J ends, which lost 4 bases and 3 bases, there was a span of 22 bases. Germline assignment: CDR1 SGHRS and CDR2 YFSETQ. The CDR3 nucleotides are TGCGCCAGCAGCGCCGGACCTAACACAGGGAAAAAAGAGACCCAGTACTTC. Translation gives CASSAGPNTGKKETQYF.

V gene TRBV9 combines with J gene TRBJ2-4; the D gene is possibly TRBD1 (6 bases). The CDR3 spans 15 residues. Germline assignment: CDR1 SGDLS and CDR2 YYNGEE. V shed 5 bases and J shed 0 bases, with 12 bases lying between them. This CDR3 is CASSQQGLAKNIQYF. CDR3 DNA sequence: TGTGCCAGCAGTCAACAGGGCTTAGCCAAAAACATTCAGTACTTC. Together with reference TRBV9 and TRBJ2-4, the CDR3 gives the full variable domain: DSGVTQTPKHLITATGQRVTLRCSPRSGDLSVYWYQQSLDQGLQFLIQYYNGEERAKGNILERFSAQQFPDLHSELNLSSLELGDSALYFCASSQQGLAKNIQYFGAGTRLSVL.

V and J are TRBV28 and TRBJ2-1; D uncertain. The CDR3 is 10 amino acids. Germline CDR1 MDHEN, CDR2 SYDVKM. Trimming stripped 5 bases from V and 7 bases from J, with 3 bases between. The CDR3 here is CASSDNEQFF. The CDR3 DNA sequence: TGTGCCAGCAGTGATAATGAGCAGTTCTTC.

By sample share, this clone is large (0.1 to 1%). The V call is TRBV13, the J call TRBJ2-7; TRBD2 agrees at 10 bases. The CDR3 consists of 14 residues. V dropped 8 bases and J dropped 3; count of bases not matched to a gene: 7. Germline-derived CDR1 and CDR2 are PRHDT and FYEKMQ (reference sequence). As DNA, the CDR3 is TGTGCCAGCGCAAGGACTAGCGGAGTCTACGAGCAGTACTTC. This sequence encodes CASARTSGVYEQYF. Full variable domain (outside the CDR3, taken from reference TRBV13 and TRBJ2-7): AAGVIQSPRHLIKEKRETATLKCYPIPRHDTVYWYQQGPGQDPQFLISFYEKMQSDKGSIPDRFSAQQFSDYHSELNMSSLELGDSALYFCASARTSGVYEQYFGPGTRLTVT.

This sequence joins TRBV15 and TRBJ2-7, with D perhaps TRBD2 (5 bases). This CDR3 is 13 amino acids long. Germline V lookup: CDR1 LNHNV, CDR2 YYDKDF (reference sequence). Trimming left V 5 bases short and J 4 bases short, with 12 bases between. CDR3 DNA: TGTGCCACCAGCTTCCTACTAGGATACGAGCAGTACTTC. Amino acid sequence: CATSFLLGYEQYF.

The chain joins TRBV28 to TRBJ2-1; 7 nucleotides line up with TRBD1. The CDR3 extends over 15 amino acids. V trimming: 6 bases; J trimming: 8 bases; junction bases outside the gene matches: 13. Per the germline V gene, CDR1 is MDHEN and CDR2 is SYDVKM. CDR3 region: CASSRDSPKSDEQFF. DNA for the CDR3: TGTGCCAGCAGCAGGGACAGTCCCAAGTCCGATGAGCAGTTCTTC.